This paragraph covers one T cell receptor beta chain sequence. This sample stems from a study of control samples from healthy donors and cancer patients. Data came from immunoSEQ multiplex PCR; TCRdb stores just in-frame clones and leaves some out. The table records tens of thousands of clones, over 90% of them present only once. Germline V gene lookup returns CDR1 SGHNT and CDR2 YYREEE (reference sequence). The CDR3 is 14 amino acids. Trimming stripped 2 bases from V and 0 bases from J, with 9 bases between. What was sequenced was PBMCs. The J gene is TRBJ2-7, the V gene TRBV5-4, with D maybe TRBD2 (5 bases). The TCR sequence derives from a woman between 50 and 59 years old with head and neck cancer. The CDR3 DNA reads TGTGCCAGCAGCTTTCAGGAGGACTCCTACGAGCAGTACTTC. Translation: CASSFQEDSYEQYF.